One sample yielded the 32 T cell receptor beta chains listed below, sequenced in a study of blood T cells in healthy people across ages. A second PCR of about 6 to 12 cycles used a sample-barcoded 5' primer and a J-beta primer mix. Via MiXCR, TCRdb re-called the 5' RACE reads, giving one row per CDR3 protein. Among about 700,000 distinct CDR3 sequences, approximately 29% were seen once, and the ten largest hold approximately 15%. The sequencing input was blood. These TCRs come from a woman of 80 years or more in good health.

The gene calls are TRBV7-2 and TRBJ2-7, with D unresolved. The CDR3 has 14 residues. V was trimmed by 4 bases and J by 1 base, leaving 11 bases between them. Per the germline V gene, CDR1 is SGHTA and CDR2 is FQGNSA. CDR3 sequence (DNA): TGTGCCAGCAGCTCCAATCAGGTGTCCTACGAGCAGTACTTC. This gives the protein CASSSNQVSYEQYF.

This clonotype came up many times. The chain employs TRBV20-1 and TRBJ2-3; TRBD2 matches at 8 bases. The CDR3 sequence is 11 residues long. Germline loops: CDR1 DFQATT, CDR2 SNEGSKA (reference sequence). Written as DNA, the CDR3 is TGCACCGTAGCGGGAAAAGATACGCAGTATTTT. Protein sequence: CTVAGKDTQYF.

This clonotype was counted ten times or more. The chain recombines TRBV4-2 with TRBJ1-2; the D is unclear. The CDR3 loop spans 13 amino acids. Germline CDR1 and CDR2: LGHNA and YNFKEQ. Trimming pared 3 bases from V and 6 bases from J, leaving 11 bases between. CDR3 loop: CASSHPGRDGYTF. The CDR3 nucleotides read TGTGCCAGCAGCCATCCCGGCCGGGATGGCTACACCTTC.

This clonotype was seen at least ten times. The V call is TRBV15, the J call TRBJ1-2; weak D call: TRBD1 (6 bases). This CDR3 is built from 16 residues. Trimming pared 5 bases from V and 2 bases from J, leaving 18 bases between. Germline CDR1 reads LNHNV; CDR2 reads YYDKDF (reference sequence). CDR3: CATSGQAETGNYGYTF. Written as DNA, the CDR3 is TGTGCCACCAGCGGACAAGCGGAAACAGGGAACTATGGCTACACCTTC.

About this clonotype itself: A much bigger clone sits one base away, suggesting this may be a read error. V usage is TRBV28 and J usage is TRBJ2-7; D is perhaps TRBD2 (7 bases). The CDR3 extends over 14 amino acids. Germline V lookup: CDR1 MDHEN, CDR2 SYDVKM. The V end was cut by 6 bases, the J end by 5 bases, with 17 bases between. CDR3: CASSRGAGVDEQYF. The DNA for the CDR3 is TGTGCCAGCAGCCGGGGGGCAGGGGTTGACGAGCAGTACTTC.

This clonotype was seen just once. At one end the junction does not follow the germline gene, possibly because of a read error. The chain recombines TRBV7-2 with TRBJ2-3; D ambiguous. Germline V gene sequence: CDR1 SGHTA, CDR2 FQGNSA. The CDR3 spans 16 residues. CDR3 DNA: TGTGCCGGCAGCTTAGTGCTAACCCATAGCACAGATACGCAGTATTTT. Amino acids: CAGSLVLTHSTDTQYF.

The chain recombines TRBV9 with TRBJ2-1; TRBD1 agrees at 9 bases. Per the germline V gene, CDR1 is SGDLS and CDR2 is YYNGEE. The CDR3 sequence is 15 residues long. The V gene end was trimmed by 2 bases and the J gene end by 8 bases; junction bases not matched to a gene: 8. As DNA, the CDR3 is TGTGCCAGCAGCGTCGGGACAGGGTTTGTCGATGAGCAGTTCTTC. This translates into CASSVGTGFVDEQFF. Using reference TRBV9 and TRBJ2-1 for the parts outside the CDR3, the full variable domain is DSGVTQTPKHLITATGQRVTLRCSPRSGDLSVYWYQQSLDQGLQFLIQYYNGEERAKGNILERFSAQQFPDLHSELNLSSLELGDSALYFCASSVGTGFVDEQFFGPGTRLTVL.

The table lists this clonotype with many counts. The chain employs TRBV27 and TRBJ1-6, with D tentatively TRBD1 (5 bases). Trimming left V 6 bases short and J 5 bases short, with 14 bases between. CDR1 is MNHEY and CDR2 is SMNVEV in the germline V gene (reference sequence). The CDR3 runs to 15 residues. The DNA for the CDR3 is TGTGCCAGCAGGCCCGCAGACAGCCATAATTCACCCCTCCACTTT. Amino acid sequence: CASRPADSHNSPLHF.

This clonotype came up a few times. A much larger clonotype is one base distant, so this may be a read error. The chain uses TRBV28 and TRBJ2-1, with 8 bases fitting TRBD2. The last part of the DNA fits TRBJ2-7 better; the J call may be wrong. The germline V gene encodes CDR1 MDHEN and CDR2 SYDVKM. This CDR3 comprises 16 residues. CDR3 amino acids: CASSSPGGGSYNEQYF. The CDR3 coding sequence is TGTGCCAGCAGTTCCCCGGGGGGGGGCTCCTACAATGAGCAGTACTTC.

This clonotype was detected only once. One base away lies a much larger clone, so this may be a sequencing read error. The chain combines TRBV27 with TRBJ2-7, with no clear D. Trimming shortened V by 8 bases and J by 7 bases, and 12 bases separated the two germline ends. The CDR3 runs 11 residues. CDR1 and CDR2 (germline): MNHEY, SMNVEV (reference sequence). CDR3 sequence: CASGLSREQYF. DNA for the CDR3: TGTGCCAGCGGGCTGTCGAGAGAGCAGTACTTC.

This clonotype was recorded at least ten times. CDR3 sequence reads: CASSQEMGRGGVNEQFF. In nucleotides, the CDR3 is TGTGCCAGCAGCCAAGAAATGGGGCGGGGGGGCGTGAATGAGCAGTTCTTC. This chain connects TRBV4-2 to TRBJ2-1; 9 bases match TRBD2. With 0 bases clipped from V and 7 bases from J, the junction kept 10 bases outside the gene matches. There are 17 residues in the CDR3. Germline values: CDR1 LGHNA, CDR2 YNFKEQ.

In its sample, this clonotype was seen many times. This chain uses TRBV4-3 with TRBJ1-1; unclear D gene. This CDR3 region has 12 residues. V dropped 0 bases and J dropped 5 bases, with 4 bases sitting between them. Germline V lookup: CDR1 LGHNA, CDR2 YSLEER. The CDR3: CASSQESTEAFF. The CDR3 DNA reads TGCGCCAGCAGCCAAGAGAGTACTGAAGCTTTCTTT.

This clonotype showed up just a few times. V gene TRBV5-1 combines with J gene TRBJ1-1; D is uncertain. The CDR3 runs to 14 residues. V gave up 4 bases and J gave up 3 bases, with 13 bases separating them. Germline CDR1 and CDR2: SGHRS and YFSETQ. In nucleotides, the CDR3 is TGCGCCAGCAGCCCCCATTCAGGAGACACTGAAGCTTTCTTT. Amino acid sequence: CASSPHSGDTEAFF. Supplemented by reference TRBV5-1 and TRBJ1-1, the full variable domain reads KAGVTQTPRYLIKTRGQQVTLSCSPISGHRSVSWYQQTPGQGLQFLFEYFSETQRNKGNFPGRFSGRQFSNSRSEMNVSTLELGDSALYLCASSPHSGDTEAFFGQGTRLTVV.

This clonotype was picked up many times. V gene TRBV6-1 combines with J gene TRBJ1-5; 9 bases line up with TRBD1. CDR3 length equals 16 residues. The V gene end was trimmed by 3 bases and the J gene end by 1 base; junction bases not matched to a gene: 4. CDR1 MNHNS and CDR2 SASEGT come from the germline V gene. The CDR3 protein is CASSDPGQGSNQPQHF. CDR3 nucleotides: TGTGCCAGCAGTGACCCGGGACAGGGAAGCAATCAGCCCCAGCATTTT.

The chain is built from TRBV3-1 and TRBJ2-3; D uncertain. With 2 bases removed from V and 1 base from J, the gap between germline ends came to 10 bases. Germline loops: CDR1 LGHDT, CDR2 YNNKEL (reference sequence). The CDR3 is made up of 15 amino acids. The CDR3 bases are TGTGCCAGCAGCCAACAACGGGCGCGCACAGATACGCAGTATTTT. This translates into CASSQQRARTDTQYF.

In this sample, this clonotype turned up many times. The chain couples TRBV6-1 to TRBJ2-6; no clear D gene. Per the germline V gene, CDR1 is MNHNS and CDR2 is SASEGT. The ends were cut back, 4 bases at V and 0 bases at J, with 7 bases in the middle. The length of the CDR3 is 15 residues. CDR3 loop: CASSGRHSGANVLTF. DNA for the CDR3: TGTGCCAGCAGTGGTCGGCACTCTGGGGCCAACGTCCTGACTTTC.

There are many counts of this clonotype. This chain uses TRBV20-1 with TRBJ1-4; D is ambiguous. Germline CDR1 is DFQATT and CDR2 is SNEGSKA (reference sequence). The V end lost 3 bases, the J end lost 4 bases, and 12 bases lay between the germline ends. CDR3 size: 14 residues. The CDR3 coding sequence is TGCAGTGCTAGTATGGACGGAGGTAATGAAAAACTGTTTTTT. Translation gives CSASMDGGNEKLFF.

This clonotype has a count of ten or more. For the CDR3, the DNA is TGTGCCAGCAGTCCTAGGGGAGGCCGGGGGAATGAGCAGTTCTTC. The encoded protein is CASSPRGGRGNEQFF. The rearrangement uses TRBV6-4 and TRBJ2-1; D is possibly TRBD2 (6 bases). The germline V gene has CDR1 MRHNA and CDR2 SNTAGT. V gave up 5 bases and J gave up 7 bases, with 18 bases separating them. The CDR3 runs to 15 residues.

This clonotype was detected a few times. The J gene is TRBJ2-3, the V gene TRBV13; the D gene is possibly TRBD1 (6 bases). V was cut by 4 bases and J by 2 bases, with 13 bases left in between. Germline V gives CDR1 PRHDT, CDR2 FYEKMQ (reference sequence). The CDR3 sequence is 15 residues long. The DNA of the CDR3 is TGTGCCAGCAGCTCCCGGGACACCATCACAGATACGCAGTATTTT. This encodes CASSSRDTITDTQYF.

This clonotype was observed many times. This chain uses TRBV4-2 with TRBJ2-5, with D perhaps being TRBD1 or TRBD2 (6 bases each). The CDR3 runs to 13 residues. Germline CDR1 is LGHNA and CDR2 is YNFKEQ. Deletions cut 7 bases from V and 1 base from J, with 10 bases between. The CDR3 coding sequence is TGTGCCAGCACCGGGGGCTTCCAAGAGACCCAGTACTTC. This sequence encodes CASTGGFQETQYF.

This clonotype was found many times. V gene TRBV7-8 combines with J gene TRBJ1-2; D possibly corresponds to TRBD1 (6 bases). Trimming took 4 bases from V and 4 from J, leaving 19 bases between them. CDR1 SGHVS and CDR2 FQNEAQ come from the germline V gene. CDR3 length equals 16 residues. Written as DNA, the CDR3 is TGTGCCAGCAGCTCGTATTCAGGGACATCGATCTATGGCTACACCTTC. Translation: CASSSYSGTSIYGYTF.

This clonotype was counted between two and nine times. The CDR3 here is CASRAPGLNTEAFF. In DNA, the CDR3 is TGTGCCAGCAGGGCCCCCGGCTTGAACACTGAAGCTTTCTTT. This chain joins TRBV6-1 and TRBJ1-1; D uncertain. V gave up 6 bases and J gave up 0 bases, with 11 bases separating them. The CDR3 is 14 residues long. Germline CDR1 and CDR2: MNHNS and SASEGT.

The chain joins TRBV2 to TRBJ2-1; TRBD1 aligns across 11 bases. The germline CDR1 and CDR2 sequences are SNHLY and FYNNEI. V gave up 6 bases and J gave up 4 bases; unmatched junction bases: 5. The CDR3 spans 15 residues. The CDR3 coding sequence is TGTGCCAGCAGAGGACAGGGGGCTGGATACAATGAGCAGTTCTTC. Its protein product is CASRGQGAGYNEQFF. The full variable domain, its missing parts supplied by reference TRBV2 and TRBJ2-1, is EPEVTQTPSHQVTQMGQEVILRCVPISNHLYFYWYRQILGQKVEFLVSFYNNEISEKSEIFDDQFSVERPDGSNFTLKIRSTKLEDSAMYFCASRGQGAGYNEQFFGPGTRLTVL.

Notes on this clonotype: A read error is possible here, since a much larger clone lies one base away. The J gene is TRBJ2-5, the V gene TRBV7-3, with 7 bases matching TRBD2. V shed 4 bases, J shed 5 bases, and the junction held 7 bases outside the gene matches. CDR3 length equals 14 residues. CDR1 and CDR2 (germline): SGHTA, FQGTGA. The CDR3 spells CASSSSGRGETQYF. The CDR3 nucleotides are TGTGCCAGCAGCTCCTCAGGGCGGGGGGAGACCCAGTACTTC.

This clonotype has a single count. One junction end disagrees with the germline gene, perhaps due to a read error. The rearrangement joins TRBV5-1 to TRBJ2-2; 8 bases match TRBD1. CDR1 is SGHRS and CDR2 is YFSETQ in the germline V gene. The CDR3 runs 15 residues. The CDR3 DNA reads as TGCGTCAGCAGCCAGGGGGCAAAAAACACCGGGGAGCTGTTTTTT. Translating it yields CVSSQGAKNTGELFF.

The CDR3 nucleotides read TGTGCCAGTACCCGGCTAGCGGGGGGTGGCACAGATACGCAGTATTTT. It is translated as CASTRLAGGGTDTQYF. The rearrangement joins TRBV19 to TRBJ2-3, with 11 bases fitting TRBD2. With V trimmed by 7 bases and J by 1 base, 7 bases remained unmatched. This CDR3 has 16 residues. The germline gives CDR1 LNHDA, CDR2 SQIVND (reference sequence). The full variable domain, completed using reference TRBV19 and TRBJ2-3, is DGGITQSPKYLFRKEGQNVTLSCEQNLNHDAMYWYRQDPGQGLRLIYYSQIVNDFQKGDIAEGYSVSREKKESFPLTVTSAQKNPTAFYLCASTRLAGGGTDTQYFGPGTRLTVL.

This clonotype appeared a few times. The CDR3 here is CSALRSPGRTEAFF. In nucleotides, the CDR3 is TGCAGTGCTCTAAGGTCCCCAGGACGGACTGAAGCTTTCTTT. The chain is built from TRBV20-1 and TRBJ1-1; D gene unclear. CDR1 is DFQATT and CDR2 is SNEGSKA in the germline V gene (reference sequence). The CDR3 spans 14 residues. Deletions cut 5 bases from V and 5 bases from J, with 18 bases between.

This clonotype was seen a few times. CDR3 coding DNA: TGTGCCAGCAGTGAGGGTACGGGGGCGGAAAACATTCAGTACTTC. Its protein is CASSEGTGAENIQYF. The chain links TRBV2 to TRBJ2-4, with D perhaps matching TRBD1 or TRBD2 (6 bases each). Per the germline V gene, CDR1 is SNHLY and CDR2 is FYNNEI. V lost 3 bases and J lost 5, with 14 bases in between. The CDR3 has 15 residues.

The sample holds many counts of this clonotype. The genes are TRBV6-6 and TRBJ2-1; 8 bases are shared with TRBD2. J was trimmed by 3 bases and V by 3 bases; bases with no gene match: 1. In germline, CDR1 is MNHNY, CDR2 SVGAGI (reference sequence). The CDR3 contains 14 residues. The CDR3 sequence: CASSYTSGYNEQFF. In nucleotides, the CDR3 is TGTGCCAGCAGTTATACTAGCGGCTACAATGAGCAGTTCTTC.

This clonotype was counted ten times or more. The V gene is TRBV13, the J gene TRBJ2-3; either TRBD1 or TRBD2 may supply D (5 bases each). The V end was cut by 5 bases, the J end by 3 bases, with 18 bases between. Germline CDR1 is PRHDT and CDR2 is FYEKMQ (reference sequence). The CDR3 loop spans 16 amino acids. The CDR3 sequence: CASSPPGGTGTDTQYF. CDR3 DNA: TGTGCCAGCAGCCCCCCTGGGGGTACGGGTACAGATACGCAGTATTTT.

This clonotype was counted many times. This chain connects TRBV11-1 to TRBJ2-3; weak D call: TRBD2 (6 bases). The CDR3 totals 17 residues. The V gene lost 5 bases and the J gene lost 0 bases, with 18 bases spanning the gap. The germline gives CDR1 SGHAT, CDR2 FQDESV (reference sequence). The CDR3: CASSPYYPGVSTDTQYF. CDR3 DNA: TGTGCCAGCAGCCCATATTACCCGGGGGTCAGCACAGATACGCAGTATTTT. Looking up the rest from reference TRBV11-1 and TRBJ2-3 gives the full variable domain: EAEVAQSPRYKITEKSQAVAFWCDPISGHATLYWYRQILGQGPELLVQFQDESVVDDSQLPKDRFSAERLKGVDSTLKIQPAELGDSAMYLCASSPYYPGVSTDTQYFGPGTRLTVL.

This clonotype was seen a few times. Being one base from a much bigger clone, this may be a read error. The V call is TRBV27, the J call TRBJ2-7, with a tentative D call TRBD1 (6 bases). This CDR3 is 16 amino acids long. The germline V and J ends were trimmed by 3 bases and 4 bases, with 19 bases remaining between them. CDR1 MNHEY and CDR2 SMNVEV come from the germline V gene (reference sequence). The CDR3 coding sequence is TGTGCCAGCAGTTTCCTCTCAGAGGGGGTTCTTTACGAGCAGTACTTC. It codes for CASSFLSEGVLYEQYF.